The 28 T cell receptor beta chains in this list originate from one sample, sequenced in a study of naive and memory T cell subsets. Four PCR rounds used nested alpha and beta constant region primers plus the SP2 primer. TCRdb fed the UMI-ligation and nested PCR reads into MiXCR, producing one record per CDR3 protein. Of around 24,000 distinct CDR3 sequences in the sample, 5% to 5.5% were seen once. The library had UMIs added by 3' ligation of an oligonucleotide to TCR cDNA. Sequencing was performed on blood. These receptors originate from an adult in good health.

This clonotype was observed a handful of times. The chain couples TRBV6-1 to TRBJ2-2, with unresolved D. The CDR3 sequence is 13 residues long. Trimming left V 2 bases short and J 6 bases short, with 7 bases between. The germline gives CDR1 MNHNS, CDR2 SASEGT. The CDR3 DNA follows: TGTGCCAGCAGTGAACGTCCTGCCGGGGAGCTGTTTTTT. Its translation: CASSERPAGELFF.

This clonotype has ten or more counts. The junction differs from germline at one of its ends, possibly a read error. The chain recombines TRBV9 with TRBJ1-1; weak D call: TRBD1 (6 bases). CDR3 size: 15 residues. CDR1 is SGDLS, CDR2 YYNGEE, per germline. The CDR3 nucleotides are TGTGCCAGCACCGTAACCGGGACAAGCAACACTGAAGCTTTCTTT. Encoded protein: CASTVTGTSNTEAFF.

At least ten counts were recorded for this clonotype. The chain uses TRBV12-3 or TRBV12-4 and TRBJ1-2; the D gene is possibly TRBD1 (6 bases). The V gene lost 5 bases and the J gene lost 8 bases, with 21 bases spanning the gap. The CDR3 covers 15 residues. This chain's CDR3 is CASSLGPGAAVGYTF. DNA of the CDR3: TGTGCCAGCAGTCTCGGCCCAGGGGCTGCTGTCGGCTACACCTTC.

The chain uses TRBV20-1 and TRBJ2-1; perhaps D is TRBD1 or TRBD2 (5 bases each). Trimming pared 2 bases from V and 4 bases from J, leaving 12 bases between. The CDR3 runs 14 residues. In germline, CDR1 is DFQATT, CDR2 SNEGSKA (reference sequence). CDR3 sequence: CSARNRGRYNEQFF. DNA for the CDR3: TGCAGTGCTAGAAATAGGGGACGTTACAATGAGCAGTTCTTC.

This clonotype was seen many times. V gene TRBV29-1 combines with J gene TRBJ1-1; the D is unclear. The CDR3 extends over 13 amino acids. Germline V gene sequence: CDR1 SQVTM, CDR2 ANQGSEA. V lost 6 bases and J lost 1, with 12 bases in between. The CDR3 coding sequence is TGCAGCGTGCGTCGTCAGAAGAACACTGAAGCTTTCTTT. Protein sequence: CSVRRQKNTEAFF. Drawing the rest from reference TRBV29-1 and TRBJ1-1, the complete variable domain is SAVISQKPSRDICQRGTSLTIQCQVDSQVTMMFWYRQQPGQSLTLIATANQGSEATYESGFVIDKFPISRPNLTFSTLTVSNMSPEDSSIYLCSVRRQKNTEAFFGQGTRLTVV.

This clonotype came up many times. The chain is built from TRBV6-2 or TRBV6-3 and TRBJ1-2; TRBD1 matches 8 bases. V was clipped by 4 bases and J by 4 bases; unmatched bases: 11. The CDR3 is made up of 16 amino acids. The V gene's germline CDR1 is MNHEY and CDR2 SVGEGT. The CDR3 DNA is TGTGCCAGCAGTTCCTGGTACCCGGACAGGGCCTATGGCTACACCTTC. Residues: CASSSWYPDRAYGYTF.

This clonotype was counted at least ten times. The chain links TRBV7-9 to TRBJ1-1; no clear D gene. The CDR3 sequence is 12 residues long. Germline V CDR1 and CDR2: SEHNR, FQNEAQ (reference sequence). V lost 4 bases to trimming and J lost 2 bases, with 5 bases between them. CDR3 amino acids: CASSYVNTEAFF. The CDR3 DNA reads TGTGCCAGCAGCTACGTAAACACTGAAGCTTTCTTT.

This clonotype was observed a few times. This chain joins TRBV19 and TRBJ2-6; D gene uncertain. Germline CDR1 LNHDA, CDR2 SQIVND (reference sequence). The CDR3 extends over 13 amino acids. With 5 bases removed from V and 4 bases from J, the gap between germline ends came to 6 bases. The CDR3 coding sequence is TGTGCCAGTAGTTGGATCGGGGCCAACGTCCTGACTTTC. Residues: CASSWIGANVLTF. Supplemented by reference TRBV19 and TRBJ2-6, the full variable domain reads DGGITQSPKYLFRKEGQNVTLSCEQNLNHDAMYWYRQDPGQGLRLIYYSQIVNDFQKGDIAEGYSVSREKKESFPLTVTSAQKNPTAFYLCASSWIGANVLTFGAGSRLTVL.

Ten or more counts support this clonotype. The V gene is TRBV20-1, the J gene TRBJ2-3, with D possibly matching TRBD2 (6 bases). There are 14 residues in the CDR3. CDR1 is DFQATT, CDR2 SNEGSKA, per germline (reference sequence). Deletions cut 5 bases from V and 2 bases from J, with 14 bases between. The CDR3 DNA reads as TGCAGTGCTCGGCCGGGACTCTCCACAGATACGCAGTATTTT. It encodes CSARPGLSTDTQYF.

This clonotype has just a few counts. The gene calls are TRBV20-1 and TRBJ2-7; D is tentatively TRBD1 or TRBD2 (5 bases each). Deletions cut 1 base from V and 5 bases from J, with 18 bases between. The CDR3 covers 15 residues. The germline V gene has CDR1 DFQATT and CDR2 SNEGSKA (reference sequence). CDR3 in DNA: TGCAGTGCTAGAGGGGGCAGGTTTGGGGAGCACGAGCAGTACTTC. It codes for CSARGGRFGEHEQYF.

This clonotype was observed a handful of times. This chain uses TRBV6-1 with TRBJ2-2; D gene ambiguous. CDR3 length: 16 residues. The germline V and J ends were trimmed by 8 bases and 1 base, with 17 bases remaining between them. Germline-derived CDR1 and CDR2 are MNHNS and SASEGT. In nucleotides, the CDR3 is TGTGCCAGCTCAAGAGGAGTGTCAGGGAACACCGGGGAGCTGTTTTTT. It codes for CASSRGVSGNTGELFF.

Concerning this clonotype: A much larger clone differs by one base, so this may be a read error. The J gene is TRBJ1-5, the V gene TRBV2, with TRBD1 as a possible D gene (6 bases). This CDR3 spans 13 amino acids. Germline-derived CDR1 and CDR2 are SNHLY and FYNNEI. This CDR3 reads CASSGQNNQPQRF. Here the CDR3 DNA reads TGTGCCAGCAGCGGACAGAACAATCAGCCCCAGCGTTTT.

This clonotype was recorded at least ten times. This rearrangement joins TRBV6-5 to TRBJ2-3; D unresolved. From germline, CDR1 is MNHEY and CDR2 SVGAGI. This CDR3 has 16 amino acids. V gave up 6 bases and J gave up 2 bases, with 18 bases separating them. DNA for the CDR3: TGTGCCAGCAGCCCCGACGGTCGCCGGGCCACAGATACGCAGTATTTT. As protein: CASSPDGRRATDTQYF.

This rearrangement joins TRBV5-4 to TRBJ1-1, with 9 bases aligning to TRBD1. The CDR3 spans 15 residues. V was clipped by 3 bases and J by 1 base; unmatched bases: 4. Germline CDR1 SGHNT, CDR2 YYREEE (reference sequence). CDR3 sequence (DNA): TGTGCCAGCAGCTCGGGACAGGGCCCGAACACTGAAGCTTTCTTT. Residues: CASSSGQGPNTEAFF.

Ten or more counts support this clonotype. V usage is TRBV5-6 and J usage is TRBJ1-6, with D hard to call. The CDR3 covers 16 residues. V gave up 1 base and J gave up 3 bases, with 11 bases separating them. Germline CDR1 is SGHDT and CDR2 is YYEEEE. The chain's CDR3 is CASSLWGSDYNSPLHF. CDR3 DNA: TGTGCCAGCAGCTTGTGGGGTAGCGACTATAATTCACCCCTCCACTTT.

The chain is built from TRBV15 and TRBJ2-5, with D possibly being TRBD2 (5 bases). The CDR3 is 18 residues long. V lost 0 bases, J lost 4 bases, and 21 bases lay in between. The V gene's germline CDR1 is LNHNV and CDR2 YYDKDF (reference sequence). This CDR3 is CATSRDLAEESSGETQYF. CDR3 DNA: TGTGCCACCAGCAGAGATCTAGCCGAGGAGTCTAGTGGAGAGACCCAGTACTTC.

This clonotype showed up many times. The V call is TRBV19, the J call TRBJ2-1; possibly TRBD2 for D (5 bases). V lost 5 bases to trimming and J lost 9 bases, with 14 bases between them. The germline gives CDR1 LNHDA, CDR2 SQIVND (reference sequence). This CDR3 has 13 residues. The CDR3 reads CASSQTLSGEQFF. In DNA form, the CDR3 reads TGTGCCAGTAGTCAGACCTTGAGCGGTGAGCAGTTCTTC.

This clonotype was recorded at least ten times. The genes are TRBV20-1 and TRBJ1-1, with unresolved D. Germline V lookup: CDR1 DFQATT, CDR2 SNEGSKA (reference sequence). V was clipped by 2 bases and J by 0 bases, with 13 bases between them. CDR3 size: 15 residues. CDR3 amino acids: CSARIEALLNTEAFF. The CDR3 nucleotides are TGCAGTGCTAGAATAGAGGCACTATTGAACACTGAAGCTTTCTTT.

This clonotype was observed at least ten times. Written as DNA, the CDR3 is TGCAGCGTAACTAGCGGGACCGAGCAGTACTTC. It encodes CSVTSGTEQYF. The chain links TRBV29-1 to TRBJ2-7, with TRBD2 matching over 10 bases. The germline V gene has CDR1 SQVTM and CDR2 ANQGSEA. Losses at the gene ends were 6 bases for V and 6 bases for J; bases not matched to a gene: 2. The CDR3 length is 11 residues.

In the case of this clonotype: It may be a read error: a sequence one base away is much more abundant. The chain carries TRBV4-2 and TRBJ2-1; TRBD1 agrees at 9 bases. The junction had 7 bases not matched to a gene; V was cut back by 5 bases and J by 5 bases. Germline CDR1 is LGHNA and CDR2 is YNFKEQ. The CDR3 runs to 15 residues. Here the CDR3 reads CASSYRGQGNNEQFF. In nucleotides, the CDR3 is TGTGCCAGCAGCTACCGGGGACAGGGCAACAATGAGCAGTTCTTC.

This clonotype was observed many times. The J gene is TRBJ2-5, the V gene TRBV29-1; 7 bases are shared with TRBD2. V dropped 6 bases and J dropped 1; count of bases not matched to a gene: 8. In germline, CDR1 is SQVTM, CDR2 ANQGSEA. The CDR3 runs 14 residues. Here the CDR3 DNA reads TGCAGCGTCGATCCGGGACTACCCCAAGAGACCCAGTACTTC. Translated, it gives CSVDPGLPQETQYF.

This clonotype came up a few times. The chain is built from TRBV27 and TRBJ2-6; D may match TRBD1 or TRBD2 (5 bases each). This CDR3 has 13 amino acids. Trimming took off 6 bases at V and 17 bases at J, with 20 bases between the two ends. Germline V lookup: CDR1 MNHEY, CDR2 SMNVEV (reference sequence). The CDR3 loop reads CASRPLRAGTMTF. The CDR3 nucleotides are TGTGCCAGCAGACCCCTTCGGGCAGGGACCATGACTTTC.

This clonotype was counted at least ten times. This chain joins TRBV14 and TRBJ2-7; D may be TRBD2 (6 bases). Germline CDR1 is SGHDN and CDR2 is FVKESK. CDR3 length: 14 amino acids. V lost 0 bases, J lost 7 bases, and 13 bases lay in between. CDR3 sequence: CASSQETPGGEQYF. In DNA form, the CDR3 reads TGTGCCAGCAGCCAAGAAACCCCCGGGGGAGAGCAGTACTTC.

The sample holds a few counts of this clonotype. The chain joins TRBV4-3 to TRBJ2-2; D remains unclear. V shed 0 bases and J shed 5 bases, with 10 bases lying between them. Germline values: CDR1 LGHNA, CDR2 YSLEER. This CDR3 has 15 residues. CDR3 in DNA: TGCGCCAGCAGCCAAGATCTCCCAAGAACCGGGGAGCTGTTTTTT. Amino acid sequence: CASSQDLPRTGELFF.

This clonotype was found many times. The chain links TRBV6-6 to TRBJ1-5; D possibly corresponds to TRBD1 (6 bases). V was clipped by 6 bases and J by 1 base, with 10 bases between them. Germline V CDR1 and CDR2: MNHNY, SVGAGI (reference sequence). The CDR3 sequence is 14 residues long. CDR3 bases: TGTGCCAGCAGGGACAGTATGAGCAATCAGCCCCAGCATTTT. Translation: CASRDSMSNQPQHF.

This clonotype is labeled medium-sized (0.01 to 0.1%). This rearrangement joins TRBV20-1 to TRBJ1-1; a possible D gene is TRBD1 (6 bases). There are 13 residues in the CDR3. Germline V gives CDR1 DFQATT, CDR2 SNEGSKA (reference sequence). V was clipped by 0 bases and J by 5 bases, with 10 bases between them. The CDR3 bases are TGCAGTGCTAGAGACCGGGGACAAACTGAAGCTTTCTTT. Translating it yields CSARDRGQTEAFF.

This clonotype showed up many times. This chain uses TRBV29-1 with TRBJ1-1; unclear D gene. Germline V gives CDR1 SQVTM, CDR2 ANQGSEA. The CDR3 consists of 11 residues. Trimming cost V 7 bases and J 2 bases, with 8 bases left between them. Written as DNA, the CDR3 is TGCAGCGGCGAGACTAACACTGAAGCTTTCTTT. It translates to CSGETNTEAFF.

Worth noting for this clonotype: A much larger clone sits a single nucleotide away, making a read error possible. The chain combines TRBV21-1 with TRBJ1-4. TRBV21-1 is noted as a pseudogene. The CDR3 spans 19 residues. CDR3 DNA sequence: TGTGCCAACAGCAAAAAGAAGAAAGGACGGTCGGCTCGATGTGAAAAACTGTTTTTT. Translated, it gives CANSKKKKGRSARCEKLFF.